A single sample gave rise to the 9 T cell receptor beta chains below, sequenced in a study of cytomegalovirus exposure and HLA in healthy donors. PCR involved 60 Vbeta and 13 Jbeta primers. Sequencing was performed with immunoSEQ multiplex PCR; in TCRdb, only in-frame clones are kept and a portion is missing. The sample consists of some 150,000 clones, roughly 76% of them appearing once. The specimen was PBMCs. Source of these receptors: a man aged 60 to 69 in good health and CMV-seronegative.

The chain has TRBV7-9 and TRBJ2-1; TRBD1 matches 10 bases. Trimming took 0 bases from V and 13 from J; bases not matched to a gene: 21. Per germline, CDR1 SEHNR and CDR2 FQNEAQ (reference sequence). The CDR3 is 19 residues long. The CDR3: CASSLADGWDRGNILRQFF. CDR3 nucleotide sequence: TGTGCCAGCAGCTTAGCCGACGGTTGGGACAGGGGAAATATCCTACGACAGTTCTTC.

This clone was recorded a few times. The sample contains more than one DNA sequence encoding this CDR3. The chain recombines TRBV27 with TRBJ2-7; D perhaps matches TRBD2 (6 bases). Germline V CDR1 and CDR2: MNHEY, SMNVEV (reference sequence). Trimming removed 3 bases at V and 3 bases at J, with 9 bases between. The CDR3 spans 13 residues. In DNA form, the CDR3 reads TGTGCCAGCAGTTTCGGGGGAGGCTACGAGCAGTACTTC. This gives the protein CASSFGGGYEQYF.

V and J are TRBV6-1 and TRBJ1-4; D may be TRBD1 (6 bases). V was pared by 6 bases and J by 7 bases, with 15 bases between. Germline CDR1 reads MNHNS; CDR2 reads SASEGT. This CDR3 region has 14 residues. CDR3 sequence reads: CASSTAGEGEKLFF. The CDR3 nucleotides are TGTGCCAGCAGCACCGCAGGGGAAGGTGAAAAACTGTTTTTT.

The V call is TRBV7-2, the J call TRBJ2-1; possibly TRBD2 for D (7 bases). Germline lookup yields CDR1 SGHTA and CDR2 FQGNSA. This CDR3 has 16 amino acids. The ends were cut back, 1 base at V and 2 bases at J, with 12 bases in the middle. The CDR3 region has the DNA TGTGCCAGCAGCTTAGAGGGGGGGGTACCCTACAATGAGCAGTTCTTC. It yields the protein CASSLEGGVPYNEQFF.

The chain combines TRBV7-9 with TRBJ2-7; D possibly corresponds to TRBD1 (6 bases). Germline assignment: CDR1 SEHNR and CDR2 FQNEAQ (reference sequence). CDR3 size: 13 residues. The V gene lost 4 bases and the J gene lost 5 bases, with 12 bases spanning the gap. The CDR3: CASSSQDRHEQYF. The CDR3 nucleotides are TGTGCCAGCAGCTCCCAAGACAGGCACGAGCAGTACTTC.

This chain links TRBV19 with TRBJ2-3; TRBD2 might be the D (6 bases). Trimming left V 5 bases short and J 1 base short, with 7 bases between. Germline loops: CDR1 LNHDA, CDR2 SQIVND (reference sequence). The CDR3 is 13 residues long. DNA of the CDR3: TGTGCCAGTAGTCCGGGGGGCACAGATACGCAGTATTTT. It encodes CASSPGGTDTQYF.

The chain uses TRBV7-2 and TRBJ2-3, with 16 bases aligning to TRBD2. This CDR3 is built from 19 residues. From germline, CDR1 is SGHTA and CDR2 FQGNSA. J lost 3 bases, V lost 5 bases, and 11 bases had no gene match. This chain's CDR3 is CASSPGTSGRASGTDTQYF. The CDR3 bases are TGTGCCAGCAGCCCCGGGACTAGCGGGAGGGCGTCTGGGACAGATACGCAGTATTTT.

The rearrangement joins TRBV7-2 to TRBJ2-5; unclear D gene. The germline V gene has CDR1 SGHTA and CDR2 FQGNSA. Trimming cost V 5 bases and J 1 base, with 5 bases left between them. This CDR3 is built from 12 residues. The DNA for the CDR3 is TGTGCCAGCAGCCGTTCCCAAGAGACCCAGTACTTC. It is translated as CASSRSQETQYF.

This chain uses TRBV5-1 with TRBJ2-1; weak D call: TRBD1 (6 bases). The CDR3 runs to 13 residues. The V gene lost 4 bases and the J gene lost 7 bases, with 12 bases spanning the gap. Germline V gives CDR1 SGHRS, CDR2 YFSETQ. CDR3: CASSGQSVNEQFF. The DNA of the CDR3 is TGCGCCAGCAGCGGACAGTCCGTTAATGAGCAGTTCTTC.